This TCR beta chain is from a study of T cell repertoires in cytomegalovirus infection. At least ten counts were recorded for this clonotype. Trimming took off 1 base at V and 1 base at J, with 11 bases between the two ends. Per the germline V gene, CDR1 is SGHVS and CDR2 is FNYEAQ. The CDR3 is 16 residues long. TCRdb re-derived calls from the reads in MiXCR, one entry per CDR3 protein. The data hold 150,000 to 200,000 distinct CDR3 sequences, with approximately 30% observed a single time. V gene TRBV7-6 combines with J gene TRBJ1-5, with D possibly being TRBD1 (5 bases). The source is a human donor in good health (CMV status not recorded). Some clones in this sample may be carry-over from other donors' samples. Sample: PBMCs. CDR3 protein: CASSLGQGGSNQPQHF. The CDR3 DNA is TGTGCCAGCAGCTTAGGTCAGGGTGGGAGCAATCAGCCCCAGCATTTT. Combining the CDR3 with reference TRBV7-6 and TRBJ1-5 gives the whole variable domain GAGVSQSPRYKVTKRGQDVALRCDPISGHVSLYWYRQALGQGPEFLTYFNYEAQQDKSGLPNDRFSAERPEGSISTLTIQRTEQRDSAMYRCASSLGQGGSNQPQHFGDGTRLSIL.